This paragraph covers one T cell receptor beta chain sequence. Its antigen remains unidentified. Single viable CD3+CD4+CD8-CD45RO+ cells were sorted as the memory CD4+ T cells. Serum IgG to CMV pp150, pp28, p38 and p52 defined serostatus. Positive selection with CD4 microbeads enriched total CD4+ T cells. This entry is derived from a study of memory CD4+ T cells and cytomegalovirus serostatus. Study in general: Of the healthy Belgian adults, 9 were CMV seropositive and around 22 seronegative. Notes on the study in general: Suggested: most of the CMV-linked TCR signature lies in CD4+ memory cells.

The V gene lost 5 bases and the J gene lost 2 bases, with 10 bases spanning the gap. The CDR3 is 13 amino acids. CDR1 LNHNV and CDR2 YYDKDF come from the germline V gene (reference sequence). TCRdb keeps only in-frame clones here, not all; method: immunoSEQ multiplex PCR. The sample lists approximately 92,000 clones, roughly 80% occurring once. The J gene is TRBJ2-7, the V gene TRBV15; no reliable D call. This receptor was identified in an adult in good health and CMV-seropositive. Material for sequencing was memory CD4+ T cells from blood. CDR3 sequence (DNA): TGTGCCACCAGCTCACTTCGGACCTACGAGCAGTACTTC. Protein sequence: CATSSLRTYEQYF.